Below, 18 T cell receptor beta chains from the same sample are listed, as sequenced in a study of T cell clones after liver transplantation. The method was immunoSEQ multiplex PCR; TCRdb's version includes in-frame clones alone and lacks a portion of them. The sample contains about 45,000 clones, roughly 86% of which appear only once. The source material was CD4+ T cells from blood, sampled 24 months after liver transplant. These receptors were taken from a human patient who received a liver transplant. Some T cells may arise from the graft donor.

J is TRBJ2-3 and V is TRBV7-3; D gene uncertain. Germline V gene data show CDR1 as SGHTA and CDR2 as FQGTGA. This CDR3 has 13 residues. The V gene lost 5 bases and the J gene lost 4 bases, with 10 bases spanning the gap. The CDR3 nucleotides are TGTGCCAGCAGCCTCCCCGACTCAGATACGCAGTATTTT. It yields the protein CASSLPDSDTQYF.

V and J are TRBV7-9 and TRBJ2-2; 8 positions agree with TRBD2. The CDR3 is 16 residues long. Germline V gene data show CDR1 as SEHNR and CDR2 as FQNEAQ (reference sequence). V trimming: 5 bases; J trimming: 0 bases; junction bases outside the gene matches: 5. This chain's CDR3 is CASSTGSGANTGELFF. CDR3 in DNA: TGTGCCAGCAGCACCGGTAGCGGGGCGAACACCGGGGAGCTGTTTTTT.

The sample holds a few counts of this clone. The CDR3 loop is CSAKGRTEAFF. As DNA, the CDR3 is TGCAGTGCCAAAGGGCGTACTGAAGCTTTCTTT. The chain joins TRBV20-1 to TRBJ1-1; D is unresolved. Trimming stripped 6 bases from V and 5 bases from J, with 10 bases between. CDR3 length: 11 residues. The germline V gene has CDR1 DFQATT and CDR2 SNEGSKA (reference sequence).

V usage is TRBV10-1 and J usage is TRBJ2-7, with D uncertain. In germline, CDR1 is WNHNN, CDR2 SYGVQD (reference sequence). Deletions cut 2 bases from V and 1 base from J, with 12 bases between. The CDR3 has 15 residues. This CDR3 is CASSEPRWLSYEQYF. For the CDR3, the DNA is TGCGCCAGCAGTGAGCCCCGGTGGCTATCCTACGAGCAGTACTTC.

This chain uses TRBV5-1 with TRBJ2-2, with D hard to call. Trimming took 4 bases from V and 6 from J, leaving 10 bases between them. The CDR3 runs to 13 residues. CDR1 is SGHRS, CDR2 YFSETQ, per germline. The chain's CDR3 is CASSPNTAGELFF. The CDR3 region has the DNA TGCGCCAGCAGCCCCAATACGGCCGGGGAGCTGTTTTTT.

This rearrangement joins TRBV11-2 to TRBJ2-3; D is uncertain. Germline V gene sequence: CDR1 SGHAT, CDR2 FQNNGV. Trimming took 5 bases from V and 4 from J, leaving 10 bases between them. The CDR3 has 13 residues. CDR3 sequence reads: CASSPRWADTQYF. The CDR3 DNA follows: TGTGCCAGCAGCCCAAGGTGGGCAGATACGCAGTATTTT. Full variable domain (remainder filled in from reference TRBV11-2 and TRBJ2-3): EAGVAQSPRYKIIEKRQSVAFWCNPISGHATLYWYQQILGQGPKLLIQFQNNGVVDDSQLPKDRFSAERLKGVDSTLKIQPAKLEDSAVYLCASSPRWADTQYFGPGTRLTVL.

As regards this clone: Different DNA sequences within this sample yield the same CDR3. The V call is TRBV5-1, the J call TRBJ1-2; 9 positions agree with TRBD1. Unmatched junction bases numbered 1, after V lost 3 bases and J lost 1 base. From germline, CDR1 is SGHRS and CDR2 YFSETQ. The CDR3 runs to 14 residues. The CDR3 nucleotides are TGCGCCAGCAGCTCGGGACAGGGTAACTATGGCTACACCTTC. Its translation is CASSSGQGNYGYTF.

V and J are TRBV27 and TRBJ1-2, with no clear D. The V end lost 8 bases, the J end lost 8 bases, and 21 bases lay between the germline ends. This CDR3 comprises 14 residues. Germline V gene sequence: CDR1 MNHEY, CDR2 SMNVEV (reference sequence). CDR3 sequence: CASGNNLLLMGYTF. In nucleotides, the CDR3 is TGTGCCAGCGGAAACAACCTCCTGCTTATGGGCTACACCTTC.

This chain links TRBV9 with TRBJ1-3; the match to TRBD1 covers 8 bases. This CDR3 is built from 17 residues. CDR1 and CDR2 (germline): SGDLS, YYNGEE. V trimming: 1 base; J trimming: 2 bases; junction bases outside the gene matches: 8. As DNA, the CDR3 is TGTGCCAGCAGCGTATCCGCAGGGGGCTTAGCTGGAAACACCATATATTTT. It is translated as CASSVSAGGLAGNTIYF.

The chain couples TRBV5-1 to TRBJ1-6, with D uncertain. Deletions cut 4 bases from V and 0 bases from J, with 14 bases between. Germline V gene sequence: CDR1 SGHRS, CDR2 YFSETQ. CDR3 length: 17 amino acids. The CDR3 is CASSPRGISSYNSPLHF. The CDR3 DNA follows: TGCGCCAGCAGCCCACGAGGCATAAGCTCCTATAATTCACCCCTCCACTTT.

This chain uses TRBV11-2 with TRBJ1-1; D is possibly TRBD1 (5 bases). The CDR3 extends over 17 amino acids. Germline V gene data show CDR1 as SGHAT and CDR2 as FQNNGV. Trimming shortened V by 1 base and J by 11 bases, and 26 bases separated the two germline ends. The CDR3 sequence: CASSLARDGKPKMEAFF. DNA of the CDR3: TGTGCCAGCAGCTTAGCCCGGGACGGAAAACCTAAAATGGAGGCTTTCTTT.

The V gene is TRBV18, the J gene TRBJ1-2; 8 bases are shared with TRBD1. This CDR3 comprises 15 residues. The J segment lost 6 bases and the V segment lost 3 bases, leaving 9 bases of the junction unmatched. Germline CDR1 reads KGHSH; CDR2 reads LQKENI. In DNA form, the CDR3 reads TGTGCCAGCTCACCTACCCCCCAGGGGGCAGATGGCTACACCTTC. This gives the protein CASSPTPQGADGYTF.

The chain uses TRBV6-5 and TRBJ2-2; no definite D call. The CDR3 covers 13 residues. Per germline, CDR1 MNHEY and CDR2 SVGAGI. Deletions cut 6 bases from V and 3 bases from J, with 8 bases between. CDR3 amino acids: CASSMDHTGELFF. The CDR3 DNA sequence: TGTGCCAGCAGCATGGACCACACCGGGGAGCTGTTTTTT.

The chain recombines TRBV5-1 with TRBJ1-4; TRBD1 is a possible D gene (5 bases). Germline V gene sequence: CDR1 SGHRS, CDR2 YFSETQ. Trimming shortened V by 4 bases and J by 7 bases, and 17 bases separated the two germline ends. There are 15 residues in the CDR3. The CDR3 nucleotides are TGCGCCAGCAGCGCCCCCGGCGGGGGGGGTGAAAAACTGTTTTTT. This encodes CASSAPGGGGEKLFF. Supplemented by reference TRBV5-1 and TRBJ1-4, the full variable domain reads KAGVTQTPRYLIKTRGQQVTLSCSPISGHRSVSWYQQTPGQGLQFLFEYFSETQRNKGNFPGRFSGRQFSNSRSEMNVSTLELGDSALYLCASSAPGGGGEKLFFGSGTQLSVL.

The rearrangement joins TRBV27 to TRBJ2-5, with D maybe TRBD1 (5 bases). This CDR3 comprises 15 residues. Germline values: CDR1 MNHEY, CDR2 SMNVEV (reference sequence). V lost 0 bases and J 1 base, leaving 9 bases between the germline ends. The CDR3 protein is CASSLSSGRQETQYF. DNA for the CDR3: TGTGCCAGCAGTTTATCCTCAGGGCGCCAAGAGACCCAGTACTTC.

The J gene is TRBJ1-1, the V gene TRBV10-1; D uncertain. CDR3 size: 13 residues. Germline CDR1 is WNHNN and CDR2 is SYGVQD (reference sequence). V dropped 4 bases and J dropped 6 bases, with 12 bases sitting between them. CDR3 in amino acids: CASSGRTAAEAFF. CDR3 DNA: TGCGCCAGCAGTGGCCGGACGGCCGCTGAAGCTTTCTTT.

This sequence joins TRBV14 and TRBJ1-1; tentative D call: TRBD1 (5 bases). The CDR3 is 16 amino acids. Germline CDR1 and CDR2: SGHDN and FVKESK. V was trimmed by 5 bases and J by 3 bases, leaving 19 bases between them. The CDR3 DNA sequence: TGTGCCAGCAGCATGAAATCATGGGGGTGGTACACTGAAGCTTTCTTT. It translates to CASSMKSWGWYTEAFF.

This clone came up once. J is TRBJ2-7 and V is TRBV27; 11 nucleotides line up with TRBD2. This CDR3 region has 17 residues. Germline loops: CDR1 MNHEY, CDR2 SMNVEV (reference sequence). V lost 2 bases and J lost 1; bases outside the gene matches: 7. CDR3 protein: CASSLLSGGDGSYEQYF. As DNA, the CDR3 is TGTGCCAGCAGTTTACTTAGCGGGGGGGACGGATCCTACGAGCAGTACTTC.